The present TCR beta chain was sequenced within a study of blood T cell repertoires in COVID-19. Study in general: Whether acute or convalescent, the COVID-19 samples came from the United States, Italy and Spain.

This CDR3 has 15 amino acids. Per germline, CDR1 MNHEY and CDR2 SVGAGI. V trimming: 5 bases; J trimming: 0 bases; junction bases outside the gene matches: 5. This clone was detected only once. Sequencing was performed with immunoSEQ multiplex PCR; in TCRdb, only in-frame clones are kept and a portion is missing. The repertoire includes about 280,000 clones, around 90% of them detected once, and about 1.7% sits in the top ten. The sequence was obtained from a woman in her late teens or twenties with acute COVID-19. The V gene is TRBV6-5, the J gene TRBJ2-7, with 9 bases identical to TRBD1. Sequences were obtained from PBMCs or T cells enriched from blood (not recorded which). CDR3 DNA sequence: TGTGCCAGCAGTAAGCAGACAGGGGGCTCCTACGAGCAGTACTTC. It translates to CASSKQTGGSYEQYF.